The T cell receptor beta chain under discussion was sequenced for a study of T cell repertoires in cytomegalovirus infection. As for the study in general: Signatures in public TCR beta sequences pointed to both CMV infection and matching HLA type.

This clonotype was detected many times. Its antigen is undetermined. Points from the study as a whole: The ex vivo response showed dominance by HLA-C-restricted CMV-specific TCR beta clonotypes. Cumulative frequency (of public TCR beta family members) identified carriers of CMV plus the relevant HLA.

The CDR3 has 16 amino acids. With 4 bases removed from V and 0 bases from J, the gap between germline ends came to 14 bases. CDR1 SGHAT and CDR2 FQNNGV come from the germline V gene. One entry per CDR3 protein, called by TCRdb with MiXCR from the reads. The sample has fewer than 550,000 distinct CDR3 sequences; about 33% are singletons. The clonotype originates from a human donor in good health (CMV status not recorded). Some clones in this sample may be carry-over from other donors' samples. V and J are TRBV11-2 and TRBJ2-3; D is uncertain. The sample consisted of PBMCs. Written as DNA, the CDR3 is TGTGCCAGCAGCTCACCTCCTGACCCTAGCACAGATACGCAGTATTTT. It yields the protein CASSSPPDPSTDTQYF.